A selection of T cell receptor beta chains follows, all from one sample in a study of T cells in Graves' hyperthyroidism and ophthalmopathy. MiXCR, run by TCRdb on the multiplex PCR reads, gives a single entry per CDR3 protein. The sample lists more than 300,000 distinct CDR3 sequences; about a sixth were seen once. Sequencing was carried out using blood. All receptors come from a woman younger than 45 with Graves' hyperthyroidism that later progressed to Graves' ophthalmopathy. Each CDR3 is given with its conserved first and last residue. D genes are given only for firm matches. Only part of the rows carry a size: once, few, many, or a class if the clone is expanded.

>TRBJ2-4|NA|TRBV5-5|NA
CASSPPVGGALTKNIQYF
TGTGCCAGCAGCCCCCCTGTTGGGGGGGCCTTGACCAAAAACATTCAGTACTTC
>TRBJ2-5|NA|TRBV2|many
CASSGPPPAGETQYF
TGTGCCAGCAGTGGTCCCCCTCCGGCGGGGGAGACCCAGTACTTC
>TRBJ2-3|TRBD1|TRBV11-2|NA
CASSPQGTTDTQYF
TGTGCCAGCAGCCCACAGGGGACCACAGATACGCAGTATTTT
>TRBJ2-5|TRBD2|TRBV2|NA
CASRFLASGETQYF
TGTGCCAGCAGATTCCTCGCTAGCGGTGAGACCCAGTACTTC
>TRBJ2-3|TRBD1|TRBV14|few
CASSQAGGADTQYF
TGTGCCAGCAGCCAGGCAGGGGGCGCAGATACGCAGTATTTT
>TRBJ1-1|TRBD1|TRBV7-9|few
CASSRTGEDTEAFF
TGTGCCAGCAGCCGGACAGGGGAGGACACTGAAGCTTTCTTT
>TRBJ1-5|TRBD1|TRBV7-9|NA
CASSLGDSENQPQHF
TGTGCCAGCAGCTTAGGGGACAGCGAAAATCAGCCCCAGCATTTT
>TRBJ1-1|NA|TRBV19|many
CASRRVEPGANTEAFF
TGTGCCAGTAGGAGGGTGGAGCCTGGGGCGAACACTGAAGCTTTCTTT
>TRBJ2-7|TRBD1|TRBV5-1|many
CASSLGEGGTGEQYF
TGCGCCAGCAGCTTGGGGGAAGGGGGGACAGGTGAGCAGTACTTC
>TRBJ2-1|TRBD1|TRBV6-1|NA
CASSKGGGTEKLNEQFF
TGTGCCAGCAGCAAAGGGGGCGGAACCGAAAAACTCAATGAGCAGTTCTTC
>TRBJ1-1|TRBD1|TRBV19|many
CASSTGTGGIWNTEAFF
TGTGCCAGTAGTACAGGGACAGGGGGCATCTGGAACACTGAAGCTTTCTTT
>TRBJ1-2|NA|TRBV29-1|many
CSVEDRQVNYGYTF
TGCAGCGTTGAAGATAGACAGGTTAACTATGGCTACACCTTC
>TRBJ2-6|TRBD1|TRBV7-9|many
CASSSPPGRGRVGANVLTF
TGTGCCAGCAGCTCCCCCCCGGGCAGGGGGCGCGTGGGGGCCAACGTCCTGACTTTC